This record concerns one T cell receptor beta chain sequence. Data came from immunoSEQ multiplex PCR; TCRdb stores just in-frame clones and leaves some out. The data contain roughly 150,000 clones, under 90% of them singletons. This entry belongs to a study of blood T cell repertoires in COVID-19. Germline V CDR1 and CDR2: MNHEY, SVGEGT. The CDR3 is 13 residues long. Trimming took 6 bases from V and 3 from J, leaving 11 bases between them. Assignments of participants to cohorts depended upon their own reported clinical history. The rearrangement uses TRBV6-2 or TRBV6-3 and TRBJ1-2, with TRBD1 as a possible D gene (5 bases). This sequence was found in a man aged 45-65 years in a cohort exposed to, infected with or recovered from COVID-19 (not recorded which). Sequencing used PBMCs or T cells enriched from blood (not recorded which). DNA of the CDR3: TGTGCCAGCAGCCTTCAGGGTCACTATGGCTACACCTTC. Amino acid sequence: CASSLQGHYGYTF.